These 27 T cell receptor beta chains share one sample of origin, sequenced in a study of T cells after yellow fever vaccination (dated by TCRdb to the late 2010s). Library prep was done by 5' RACE. The reads were generated on an Illumina NovaSeq 6000. Through fastp at Q25 and MiXCR, TCRdb rebuilt clones from the public reads, retaining in-frame beta chains. CDR3 protein duplicates are merged, each entry listing the most common genes and DNA. Within this sample are 250,000 to 400,000 distinct CDR3 sequences, with roughly 4.3% of them counted one time only. The ten largest clones add up to roughly 19% of the sample. Taken with the paper, the label for treatment or condition translates to: live attenuated yellow fever vaccine strain. Sequenced material: PBMCs, taken 15 days after the yellow fever booster vaccination. Source of these receptors: a man aged 18 to 30 who received the YFV17D yellow fever vaccine.

This chain connects TRBV11-2 to TRBJ2-7, with TRBD2 identical over 7 bases. V lost 4 bases and J lost 3; bases outside the gene matches: 9. From germline, CDR1 is SGHAT and CDR2 FQNNGV. The CDR3 has 15 residues. CDR3 DNA: TGTGCCAGCAGCTCGAGCCTGGGGGGGGGCTACGAGCAGTACTTC. This sequence encodes CASSSSLGGGYEQYF. Based on the CDR3 plus reference TRBV11-2 and TRBJ2-7, the full variable domain is EAGVAQSPRYKIIEKRQSVAFWCNPISGHATLYWYQQILGQGPKLLIQFQNNGVVDDSQLPKDRFSAERLKGVDSTLKIQPAKLEDSAVYLCASSSSLGGGYEQYFGPGTRLTVT.

This clonotype has a handful of counts. V usage is TRBV7-9 and J usage is TRBJ2-6; weak D call: TRBD1 (6 bases). Trimming shortened V by 5 bases and J by 0 bases, and 17 bases separated the two germline ends. Looked up from germline, CDR1 is SEHNR and CDR2 is FQNEAQ (reference sequence). This CDR3 comprises 18 residues. The CDR3 sequence is CASSHRVGLGSGANVLTF. CDR3 nucleotide sequence: TGTGCCAGCAGCCACAGGGTGGGGCTCGGCTCTGGGGCCAACGTCCTGACTTTC.

This clonotype was observed at least ten times. This chain uses TRBV6-6 with TRBJ2-1; 14 bases align to TRBD2. The CDR3 runs to 17 residues. V shed 5 bases and J 6 bases; nucleotides not matched to a gene: 9. Germline lookup yields CDR1 MNHNY and CDR2 SVGAGI (reference sequence). CDR3 nucleotide sequence: TGTGCCAGCAGTACGGGATTGACTAGCGGGGGGGCCAATGAGCAGTTCTTC. It is translated as CASSTGLTSGGANEQFF.

This clonotype has only a few counts. V and J are TRBV6-5 and TRBJ1-2; D remains unclear. Germline V gene lookup returns CDR1 MNHEY and CDR2 SVGAGI. CDR3 length: 12 residues. The V end was cut by 8 bases, the J end by 2 bases, with 9 bases between. Here the CDR3 DNA reads TGTGCCAGCTGCAGACGGAACTATGGCTACACCTTC. Translation: CASCRRNYGYTF.

The rearrangement links TRBV5-6 to TRBJ1-6; D is perhaps TRBD1 (6 bases). This CDR3 contains 15 residues. Germline V gives CDR1 SGHDT, CDR2 YYEEEE. V gave up 1 base and J gave up 9 bases, with 14 bases separating them. Here the CDR3 reads CASSLRGGHGSPLHF. CDR3 DNA sequence: TGTGCCAGCAGCTTGAGGGGGGGTCATGGTTCACCCCTCCACTTT.

V and J are TRBV6-1 and TRBJ2-1; possible D gene TRBD1, 6 bases. Germline values: CDR1 MNHNS, CDR2 SASEGT. This CDR3 spans 15 amino acids. Between the trimmed V and J ends, which lost 4 bases and 7 bases, there was a span of 17 bases. The CDR3 reads CASSVLSGDLNEQFF. CDR3 sequence (DNA): TGTGCCAGCAGTGTATTGTCAGGGGATTTGAATGAGCAGTTCTTC.

In this sample, this clonotype turned up many times. This chain joins TRBV12-3 or TRBV12-4 and TRBJ2-1; D gene uncertain. With 5 bases removed from V and 0 bases from J, the gap between germline ends came to 8 bases. The CDR3 totals 14 residues. CDR3 nucleotides: TGTGCCAGCAGTAAGCTATCCTCCTACAATGAGCAGTTCTTC. Translated, it gives CASSKLSSYNEQFF.

This clonotype showed up many times. V gene TRBV6-5 combines with J gene TRBJ2-1, with unresolved D. The V gene lost 0 bases and the J gene lost 6 bases, with 9 bases spanning the gap. The CDR3 has 14 residues. Germline CDR1 and CDR2: MNHEY and SVGAGI. CDR3 amino acids: CASSYSAVPNEQFF. The CDR3 DNA reads TGTGCCAGCAGTTACTCGGCGGTTCCCAATGAGCAGTTCTTC.

This clonotype was counted ten times or more. The chain couples TRBV5-1 to TRBJ1-6; 7 bases agree with TRBD1. V was clipped by 0 bases and J by 2 bases; unmatched bases: 2. The CDR3 sequence is 16 residues long. The germline CDR1 and CDR2 sequences are SGHRS and YFSETQ. The CDR3 loop is CASSLEGTAYNSPLHF. CDR3 sequence (DNA): TGCGCCAGCAGCTTGGAGGGGACAGCCTATAATTCACCCCTCCACTTT.

In this sample, this clonotype turned up many times. V and J are TRBV5-6 and TRBJ2-7; tentative D call: TRBD1 (6 bases). Trimming cost V 4 bases and J 0 bases, with 14 bases left between them. The V gene's germline CDR1 is SGHDT and CDR2 YYEEEE. There are 15 residues in the CDR3. The CDR3 region is CASSTPTTGSYEQYF. The DNA of the CDR3 is TGTGCCAGCAGCACCCCAACGACAGGCTCCTACGAGCAGTACTTC.

This clonotype has ten or more counts. The chain links TRBV5-1 to TRBJ1-1; 9 positions match TRBD1. J gave up 5 bases and V 2 bases, and 4 bases lay outside the gene matches. CDR3 length equals 14 residues. Germline V gene data show CDR1 as SGHRS and CDR2 as YFSETQ. CDR3 sequence: CASSLQGAGTEAFF. CDR3 in DNA: TGCGCCAGCAGCTTACAGGGGGCCGGGACTGAAGCTTTCTTT.

The gene calls are TRBV12-3 or TRBV12-4 and TRBJ2-3; the match to TRBD1 covers 8 bases. The CDR3 runs to 17 residues. With 4 bases clipped from V and 3 bases from J, the junction kept 12 bases outside the gene matches. The CDR3 sequence: CASSSPLVQGATDTQYF. The DNA of the CDR3 is TGTGCCAGCAGTTCCCCTCTCGTCCAGGGGGCTACAGATACGCAGTATTTT.

This clonotype was observed many times. This chain joins TRBV6-6 and TRBJ1-5; D is uncertain. CDR1 and CDR2 from the germline V gene are MNHNY and SVGAGI (reference sequence). CDR3 size: 16 residues. V lost 6 bases and J 0 bases, leaving 15 bases between the germline ends. This CDR3 reads CASRTGFGDSNQPQHF. The CDR3 nucleotides are TGTGCCAGCAGAACGGGTTTCGGGGATAGCAATCAGCCCCAGCATTTT.

The chain is built from TRBV6-5 and TRBJ1-5, with no clear D. The CDR3 sequence is 12 residues long. CDR1 is MNHEY, CDR2 SVGAGI, per germline. Trimming left V 8 bases short and J 4 bases short, with 9 bases between. Here the CDR3 DNA reads TGTGCCAGCCTTACTCAAAATCAGCCCCAGCATTTT. It codes for CASLTQNQPQHF.

In this sample, this clonotype turned up many times. The rearrangement links TRBV29-1 to TRBJ2-7; TRBD1 or TRBD2 may be the D gene (6 bases each). V was cut by 7 bases and J by 0 bases, with 19 bases left in between. Germline-derived CDR1 and CDR2 are SQVTM and ANQGSEA. The CDR3 contains 15 residues. CDR3: CSANGGGMSSYEQYF. In nucleotides, the CDR3 is TGCAGCGCTAACGGGGGCGGAATGAGCTCCTACGAGCAGTACTTC.

The count of this clonotype is one. V gene TRBV4-2 combines with J gene TRBJ2-2; D call uncertain. Germline V CDR1 and CDR2: LGHNA, YNFKEQ. The CDR3 runs to 17 residues. The ends were cut back, 0 bases at V and 0 bases at J, with 11 bases in the middle. CDR3 sequence (DNA): TGTGCCAGCAGCCAAGATGACACATACGCGAACACCGGGGAGCTGTTTTTT. Amino acids: CASSQDDTYANTGELFF.

The V gene is TRBV7-9, the J gene TRBJ2-3; 9 nucleotides line up with TRBD1. The length of the CDR3 is 15 residues. V lost 6 bases and J lost 1; bases outside the gene matches: 5. Germline values: CDR1 SEHNR, CDR2 FQNEAQ (reference sequence). The DNA for the CDR3 is TGTGCCAGCAGGAGGGGACAGGGACGCACAGATACGCAGTATTTT. Residues: CASRRGQGRTDTQYF.

This clonotype was counted many times. The chain couples TRBV7-6 to TRBJ2-5; no clear D. Trimming removed 1 base at V and 5 bases at J, with 5 bases between. This CDR3 spans 12 amino acids. The germline V gene encodes CDR1 SGHVS and CDR2 FNYEAQ. The CDR3 is CASSLVYETQYF. As DNA, the CDR3 is TGTGCCAGCAGCTTAGTTTATGAGACCCAGTACTTC.

This clonotype was counted at least ten times. This sequence joins TRBV20-1 and TRBJ2-1; either TRBD1 or TRBD2 may fit D (7 bases each). The CDR3 consists of 14 residues. The germline V and J ends were trimmed by 4 bases and 2 bases, with 12 bases remaining between them. Germline CDR1 reads DFQATT; CDR2 reads SNEGSKA (reference sequence). CDR3 amino acids: CSATGGGPYNEQFF. DNA of the CDR3: TGCAGTGCTACAGGGGGGGGGCCCTACAATGAGCAGTTCTTC.

This clonotype was seen ten or more times. The rearrangement uses TRBV5-1 and TRBJ2-1; D is possibly TRBD2 (5 bases). CDR1 and CDR2 from the germline V gene are SGHRS and YFSETQ. The V end lost 1 base, the J end lost 10 bases, and 21 bases lay between the germline ends. The CDR3 loop spans 16 amino acids. CDR3 in DNA: TGCGCCAGCAGCTTGTCGGTGGGCCTCTGGAGCGGAGAGCAGTTCTTC. Encoded protein: CASSLSVGLWSGEQFF.

This clonotype was seen many times. The chain recombines TRBV6-5 with TRBJ1-5; the match to TRBD1 covers 8 bases. The germline V gene has CDR1 MNHEY and CDR2 SVGAGI. After removal of 6 bases from V and 7 bases from J, the junction contained 2 bases not matched to a gene. This CDR3 is 12 amino acids long. The CDR3, as DNA: TGTGCCAGCAGCACAGGGGGACAGCCCCAGCATTTT. It is translated as CASSTGGQPQHF.

This clonotype was seen only a few times. V and J are TRBV29-1 and TRBJ2-7, with 7 bases fitting TRBD2. The CDR3 has 13 amino acids. The trim removed 6 bases at V and 2 bases at J, leaving 7 bases unmatched. The germline CDR1 and CDR2 sequences are SQVTM and ANQGSEA. This CDR3 reads CSVPGLHTYEQYF. CDR3 DNA: TGCAGCGTGCCGGGACTACATACCTACGAGCAGTACTTC.

This chain uses TRBV12-3 or TRBV12-4 with TRBJ1-4; D may be TRBD1 (5 bases). V was shortened by 3 bases and J by 6 bases, with 20 bases between the two germline ends. CDR3 length equals 17 residues. For the CDR3, the DNA is TGTGCCAGCAGTTTTCTTCCGACGGTGAGGGGTGATGAAAAACTGTTTTTT. Translation: CASSFLPTVRGDEKLFF.

This clonotype has just a few counts. The rearrangement uses TRBV24-1 and TRBJ2-1, with TRBD1 matching 8 bases. CDR1 is KGHDR and CDR2 is SFDVKD in the germline V gene. The CDR3 has 15 amino acids. The V and J ends lost 4 bases and 6 bases, in that order; junction bases with no gene match: 7. CDR3 coding DNA: TGTGCCACCAGTGACACAGGACAGGGTACCAATGAGCAGTTCTTC. Its translation: CATSDTGQGTNEQFF.

The chain links TRBV5-1 to TRBJ2-1; D possibly uses TRBD1 or TRBD2 (7 bases each). V shed 4 bases and J shed 10 bases, with 15 bases lying between them. Germline V gene data show CDR1 as SGHRS and CDR2 as YFSETQ. The CDR3 has 13 amino acids. The CDR3 DNA reads as TGCGCCAGCAGCAACGGGGGAGGGGGCGAGCAGTTCTTC. Amino acids: CASSNGGGGEQFF.

The table lists this clonotype with a few counts. The chain couples TRBV6-5 to TRBJ1-1; D is perhaps TRBD1 (5 bases). The germline V gene has CDR1 MNHEY and CDR2 SVGAGI. This CDR3 contains 15 residues. Trimming took 2 bases from V and 14 from J, leaving 24 bases between them. The CDR3: CASSYADHRDPVLFF. CDR3 sequence (DNA): TGTGCCAGCAGTTACGCCGATCACCGGGACCCGGTCCTGTTCTTT.

Concerning this clonotype itself: Given a much more abundant clone one base away, this may be a read error. This chain uses TRBV6-5 with TRBJ2-4; possibly TRBD2 for D (5 bases). The CDR3 runs to 14 residues. Germline CDR1 reads MNHEY; CDR2 reads SVGAGI. The CDR3 DNA reads TGTGCCAGCAGGCAAGACCTAGCCAAAAACATTCTGTACTTC. It is translated as CASRQDLAKNILYF.